A selection of T cell receptor beta chains follows, all from one sample in a study of cytomegalovirus exposure and HLA in healthy donors. Here immunoSEQ multiplex PCR was the method, and the copy in TCRdb shows in-frame clones only, minus some. This sample has about 160,000 clones, with around 80% found just once. Sequencing was done on a sample of PBMCs. The source is a man aged 45-60 years in good health and CMV-seropositive. Both conserved end residues are part of each CDR3. A D gene is named only where the DNA matches it firmly. Clone size appears in some rows only: once, few, many, or a class for an expanded clone.

abundance,v_gene,d_gene,j_gene,CDR3nt,CDR3aa
NA,TRBV7-9,NA,TRBJ1-1,TGTGCCAGCAGTCCCACCGCGGGGGGACCTGAAGCTTTCTTT,CASSPTAGGPEAFF
NA,TRBV6-5,NA,TRBJ2-7,TGTGCCAGCAGACCGATTCAACTCGACTACGAGCAGTACTTC,CASRPIQLDYEQYF
NA,TRBV7-8,NA,TRBJ1-5,TGTGCCAGCAGCTTAGGGGGGCTAGGAGGCAATCAGCCCCAGCATTTT,CASSLGGLGGNQPQHF
NA,TRBV5-1,NA,TRBJ2-1,TGCGCCAGCAGCTTGGAATCGGCGGGACTCTACAATGAGCAGTTCTTC,CASSLESAGLYNEQFF
NA,TRBV5-6,NA,TRBJ2-1,TGTGCCAGCAGCTGGGACACTTACAATGAGCAGTTCTTC,CASSWDTYNEQFF
NA,TRBV5-8,TRBD1,TRBJ1-5,TGTGCCAGCAGCTTGGGACAGGGGGTCAATCAGCCCCAGCATTTT,CASSLGQGVNQPQHF
NA,TRBV6-6,NA,TRBJ1-5,TGTGCCAGCAGTTACTCCGGGGGAATAGATCAGCCCCAGCATTTT,CASSYSGGIDQPQHF
NA,TRBV7-3,NA,TRBJ1-2,TGTGCCAGCAGCCCGAGCGGAGGACCAGGCTATGGCTACACCTTC,CASSPSGGPGYGYTF
NA,TRBV6-5,NA,TRBJ2-3,TGTGCCAGCAGTTACTCCTACAGCTCTATGGATACGCAGTATTTT,CASSYSYSSMDTQYF
NA,TRBV15,NA,TRBJ2-1,TGTGCCACCAGCAGAGGAGACAGAGTGGATGAGCAGTTCTTC,CATSRGDRVDEQFF
NA,TRBV6-1,NA,TRBJ1-5,TGTGCCAGCACCGACCATAGGAGTCAGCCCCAGCATTTT,CASTDHRSQPQHF
NA,TRBV7-8,TRBD1,TRBJ1-5,TGTGCCAGCAGCTTAGCGCCGACAGGGGGCTTATCCTTAGGCAATCAGCCCCAGCATTTT,CASSLAPTGGLSLGNQPQHF
NA,TRBV27,TRBD1,TRBJ1-1,TGTGCCAGCAGTCTCGGGACAGGGCAGAACACTGAAGCTTTCTTT,CASSLGTGQNTEAFF
NA,TRBV5-6,NA,TRBJ1-6,TGTGCCAGCAGCTTGGGCGACAGGTCTTCACCCCTCCACTTT,CASSLGDRSSPLHF
NA,TRBV5-1,NA,TRBJ1-1,TGCGCCAGCAGCTTGGAGGGGCGGAACACTGAAGCTTTCTTT,CASSLEGRNTEAFF
few,TRBV6-6,NA,TRBJ1-1,TGTGCCAGCAGTTCCGGGGGCACTGAAGCTTTCTTT,CASSSGGTEAFF
few,TRBV6-1,TRBD1,TRBJ1-2,TGTGCCAGCAGTGAAGAGGTAGGGACAGGGGGTGGCTACACCTTC,CASSEEVGTGGGYTF
NA,TRBV27,TRBD2,TRBJ2-2,TGTGCCAGCAGTTTACTCCCCTTGGGCGGGAGTTCCGGGGAGCTGTTTTTT,CASSLLPLGGSSGELFF
NA,TRBV11-2,NA,TRBJ2-5,TGTGCCAGCAGCCCGGTCGGGGGAGGAGAGACCCAGTACTTC,CASSPVGGGETQYF
NA,TRBV13,NA,TRBJ2-3,TGTGCCAGCAGCTTTAGGACACCCACAGATACGCAGTATTTT,CASSFRTPTDTQYF
few,TRBV2,NA,TRBJ1-2,TGTGCCAGCAGTGAACAAGGACAGACGGGAGGCTACACCTTC,CASSEQGQTGGYTF
NA,TRBV6-6,NA,TRBJ2-2,TGTGCCAGCATTTACCGGGACAAGAACACCGGGGAGCTGTTTTTT,CASIYRDKNTGELFF
NA,TRBV5-6,TRBD1,TRBJ2-3,TGTGCCAGCAGCCCGACAGGGGGCGCAGGGGATACGCAGTATTTT,CASSPTGGAGDTQYF
NA,TRBV5-5,NA,TRBJ2-2,TGTGCCAGCAGCTTGGTGACTGGCGCCGGGGAGCTGTTTTTT,CASSLVTGAGELFF
once,TRBV11-2,TRBD2,TRBJ2-1,TGTGCCAGCAGCCTTTTACGGGGGGGCCGGAATGAGCAGTTCTTC,CASSLLRGGRNEQFF
few,TRBV7-9,NA,TRBJ2-1,TGTGCCAGCAGCCTTTTAATCAATGAGCAGTTCTTC,CASSLLINEQFF
few,TRBV7-3,NA,TRBJ2-5,TGTGCCAGCAGCTTCACCGGACGGGGGTCTGGCCTGTACCAAGAGACCCAGTACTTC,CASSFTGRGSGLYQETQYF
NA,TRBV19,NA,TRBJ1-1,TGTGCCAGTAGATGGGGGCCAGGCACTGAAGCTTTCTTT,CASRWGPGTEAFF
once,TRBV27,NA,TRBJ1-2,TGTGCCAGCGGTGTACGGGGGTCTCATGGCTACACCTTC,CASGVRGSHGYTF
NA,TRBV19,TRBD1,TRBJ1-2,TGTGCCAGTAGTTTGCACCGGGACAGTGGCTACACCTTC,CASSLHRDSGYTF
NA,TRBV7-8,TRBD2,TRBJ2-2,TGTGCCAGCAGCTTAGGGGGCCCCAAACTAGCGGCGAACACCGGGGAGCTGTTTTTT,CASSLGGPKLAANTGELFF
NA,TRBV15,NA,TRBJ2-5,TGTGCCACCAGCAGAGTTGGGGGGGAGACCCAGTACTTC,CATSRVGGETQYF
few,TRBV7-9,TRBD1,TRBJ1-3,TGTGCCAGCAGCTTAGAACAGGGGACAAGCTCTGGAAACACCATATATTTT,CASSLEQGTSSGNTIYF
NA,TRBV7-6,TRBD2,TRBJ2-1,TGTGCCAGCAGCGCCTTACTAGCGGGAGGGGAGCAGTTCTTC,CASSALLAGGEQFF
few,TRBV18,TRBD2,TRBJ2-5,TGTGCCAGCTCTCCCGGACTAGCGGGAGAGGGAGGAGAGACCCAGTACTTC,CASSPGLAGEGGETQYF
NA,TRBV6-6,TRBD1,TRBJ1-1,TGTGCCAGCAGTTATAGAGGACAGGCGGTCTCGGGAGCTTTCTTT,CASSYRGQAVSGAFF
NA,TRBV19,NA,TRBJ2-2,TGTGCCAGTAGTATAGAAGGGGGTATCAAGGACCGGGAGCTGTTTTTT,CASSIEGGIKDRELFF
NA,TRBV5-5,TRBD1,TRBJ1-2,TGTGCCAGCAGCCAGGGACAGAACTATGGCTACACCTTC,CASSQGQNYGYTF
NA,TRBV5-5,TRBD1,TRBJ2-7,TGTGCCAGCAGCTCGCAGGCCCCACAACGCGGGACAGGGGTGAGGTACGAGCAGTACTTC,CASSSQAPQRGTGVRYEQYF
few,TRBV5-1,TRBD2,TRBJ2-7,TGCGCCAGCAGCTTGACGGGAGGGGACTACGAGCAGTACTTC,CASSLTGGDYEQYF
few,TRBV11-2,NA,TRBJ2-1,TGTGCCAGCAGCTTGGGCGGGATGTACAATGAGCAGTTCTTC,CASSLGGMYNEQFF
NA,TRBV7-8,TRBD1,TRBJ1-2,TGTGCCAGCAGCACCCAACAGGGGTCAAACTATGGCTACACCTTC,CASSTQQGSNYGYTF
NA,TRBV10-1,NA,TRBJ2-2,TGCGCCAGCAGTTACGGGACTTCACACACCGGGGAGCTGTTTTTT,CASSYGTSHTGELFF
NA,TRBV28,TRBD2,TRBJ2-2,TGTGCCAGCAGTTCCGGGACTAGGACAACCGGGGAGCTGTTTTTT,CASSSGTRTTGELFF
NA,TRBV18,TRBD2,TRBJ2-1,TGTGCCAGCTCACCTGTCCCAGCGGGAAACTCCTACAATGAGCAGTTCTTC,CASSPVPAGNSYNEQFF
NA,TRBV19,NA,TRBJ2-6,TGTGCCAGTAGTACTCAGGGCCCGCTATCGCCTGGGGCCAACGTCCTGACTTTC,CASSTQGPLSPGANVLTF
NA,TRBV11-2,TRBD1,TRBJ2-3,TGTGCCAGCAGCCGACGGGACAGGATCACAGATACGCAGTATTTT,CASSRRDRITDTQYF
NA,TRBV7-8,NA,TRBJ2-3,TGTGCCAGCAGCTTAAGCATTACAGATACGCAGTATTTT,CASSLSITDTQYF
NA,TRBV5-1,TRBD2,TRBJ2-2,TGCGCCAGCAGCTCGGCCGCGGGAGCCGACACCGGGGAGCTGTTTTTT,CASSSAAGADTGELFF
NA,TRBV7-2,NA,TRBJ1-3,TGTGCCAGCAGCTTAGGGTGGCCAGGGGCCTCTGGAAACACCATATATTTT,CASSLGWPGASGNTIYF
NA,TRBV11-3,TRBD2,TRBJ2-1,TGTGCCAGCAGCTTACGACTAGCGGGAGGGGGTGAGCAGTTCTTC,CASSLRLAGGGEQFF
NA,TRBV18,NA,TRBJ2-2,TGTGCCAGCTCACCACCTGTCTCTTCCTCGAACACCGGGGAGCTGTTTTTT,CASSPPVSSSNTGELFF
NA,TRBV11-2,TRBD1,TRBJ2-7,TGTGCCAGCAGCCCCTACAGGGGGGTCAACTACGAGCAGTACTTC,CASSPYRGVNYEQYF
NA,TRBV15,NA,TRBJ1-4,TGTGCCACCAGCAGATCGGGGGCGGGGGATGAAAAACTGTTTTTT,CATSRSGAGDEKLFF
NA,TRBV14,TRBD1,TRBJ2-2,TGTGCCAGCAGCCAAACCATAGGCATGGGACAGGAGAACACCGGGGAGCTGTTTTTT,CASSQTIGMGQENTGELFF
NA,TRBV9,TRBD1,TRBJ1-6,TGTGCCAGCAGCACACAACAGGGGACACCCCTCCACTTT,CASSTQQGTPLHF
NA,TRBV5-1,NA,TRBJ1-1,TGCGCCAGCAGCAAGACAGAGAACACTGAAGCTTTCTTT,CASSKTENTEAFF
NA,TRBV5-1,NA,TRBJ1-1,TGCGCCAGCAGCGCTGGACAGCACACTGAAGCTTTCTTT,CASSAGQHTEAFF
NA,TRBV7-6,TRBD2,TRBJ2-2,TGTGCCAGCAGCTTAGGACTAGCGGGAGAAAGTGGGGAGCTGTTTTTT,CASSLGLAGESGELFF